Described below is a single T cell receptor (beta chain) sequence and its context. Other nucleotide sequences from this sample produce the same CDR3. Using immunoSEQ multiplex PCR, the repertoire was profiled, and TCRdb retains in-frame clones only, with some absent. In the table there are some 170,000 clones, roughly 80% of which are singletons. This record belongs to a study of blood T cell repertoires in COVID-19. V was shortened by 5 bases and J by 5 bases, with 6 bases between the two germline ends. This CDR3 is 11 amino acids long. CDR1 WSHSY and CDR2 SAAADI come from the germline V gene. Sequenced: peripheral blood. V and J are TRBV10-2 and TRBJ2-5; D ambiguous. The clonotype comes from a middle-aged woman with COVID-19, enrolled during active disease. The DNA of the CDR3 is TGCGCCAGCAGTCAGAAGGAGACCCAGTACTTC. It specifies CASSQKETQYF.